The rows below give T cell receptor beta chains drawn from one sample of a study of blood T cell repertoires in COVID-19. Measured with immunoSEQ multiplex PCR; TCRdb has only the in-frame clones, and not every one. Found here are about 340,000 clones, around four fifths of them singletons; the top ten hold 2.5% to 3%. The sample was peripheral blood. Receptor source: a man between 25 and 39 years old with active or convalescent COVID-19. The CDR3 runs from the conserved cysteine through the conserved F or W. The D gene is left open where the match is weak. Only some rows state a clone size, as once, few, many or a class for expanded clones.

abundance	d_gene	v_gene	j_gene	CDR3aa	CDR3nt
NA	NA	TRBV4-3	TRBJ1-1	CASSQDSMNTEAFF	TGCGCCAGCAGCCAAGATAGTATGAACACTGAAGCTTTCTTT
NA	NA	TRBV28	TRBJ1-6	CASSTRSPLHF	TGTGCCAGCAGCACACGATCACCCCTCCACTTT
NA	TRBD1	TRBV11-3	TRBJ2-1	CASSLFRTGGIYNEQFF	TGTGCCAGCAGCTTATTCAGGACAGGGGGAATCTACAATGAGCAGTTCTTC
NA	NA	TRBV21-1	TRBJ2-5	CASSKALRTGRETQYF	TGTGCCAGCAGCAAAGCGCTTAGGACAGGGAGGGAGACCCAGTACTTC
few	TRBD1	TRBV2	TRBJ1-1	CASRGDSMNTEAFF	TGTGCCAGCAGGGGGGACAGTATGAACACTGAAGCTTTCTTT
NA	TRBD2	TRBV9	TRBJ2-2	CASSVVSGVPGGELFF	TGTGCCAGCAGCGTAGTAAGCGGGGTTCCGGGCGGGGAGCTGTTTTTT
few	NA	TRBV2	TRBJ1-5	CASSETLPARNNQPQHF	TGTGCCAGCAGTGAGACTCTTCCGGCGCGGAACAATCAGCCCCAGCATTTT
once	TRBD1	TRBV24-1	TRBJ2-7	CARQGQGSHEQYF	TGTGCCAGACAGGGGCAGGGGAGCCACGAGCAGTACTTC
NA	NA	TRBV30	TRBJ2-1	CAWSVEPPSSYNEQFF	TGTGCCTGGAGTGTTGAACCCCCCAGCTCCTACAATGAGCAGTTCTTC
NA	TRBD2	TRBV19	TRBJ2-3	CASSTLAVSTDTQYF	TGTGCCAGTAGCACCCTAGCGGTTAGCACAGATACGCAGTATTTT
NA	NA	TRBV7-2	TRBJ1-5	CASSSQTGQPQHF	TGTGCCAGCAGCTCCCAGACAGGACAGCCCCAGCATTTT
NA	NA	TRBV9	TRBJ2-1	CASSVLGNEQFF	TGTGCCAGCAGCGTTCTAGGTAATGAGCAGTTCTTC
NA	TRBD1	TRBV7-9	TRBJ2-2	CASSLVGRTGGFTGELFF	TGTGCCAGCAGCTTAGTGGGGAGGACAGGGGGATTCACCGGGGAGCTGTTTTTT
NA	TRBD1	TRBV4-3	TRBJ1-2	CASSQGTGENYGYTF	TGCGCCAGCAGCCAAGGGACAGGAGAAAACTATGGCTACACCTTC
NA	TRBD1	TRBV28	TRBJ2-1	CASSWDRGPNEQFF	TGTGCCAGCAGCTGGGACAGGGGGCCGAATGAGCAGTTCTTC
NA	TRBD1	TRBV11-2	TRBJ2-7	CASSLGSRGLGYEQYF	TGTGCCAGCAGCTTAGGATCCAGGGGGCTTGGGTACGAGCAGTACTTC
NA	NA	TRBV2	TRBJ2-5	CASRRQDGAWETQYF	TGTGCCAGCAGGAGACAGGACGGGGCTTGGGAGACCCAGTACTTC
NA	TRBD1	TRBV7-9	TRBJ1-1	CASRVDRAGEAFF	TGTGCCAGCAGAGTCGACAGGGCTGGTGAAGCTTTCTTT
NA	NA	TRBV6-2/TRBV6-3	TRBJ2-7	CASSFGTLLRNEQYF	TGTGCCAGCAGCTTCGGGACTCTGCTTCGGAACGAGCAGTACTTC
NA	NA	TRBV15	TRBJ2-7	CATSRAREQYF	TGTGCCACCAGCAGAGCGAGAGAGCAGTACTTC
NA	TRBD1	TRBV7-6	TRBJ1-3	CASSSIRQGFGNTIYF	TGTGCCAGCAGCTCAATTAGACAGGGTTTCGGAAACACCATATATTTT
NA	TRBD2	TRBV7-9	TRBJ2-2	CASSLGPWTSGKLTGELFF	TGTGCCAGCAGCTTAGGTCCGTGGACTAGCGGAAAACTAACCGGGGAGCTGTTTTTT
NA	TRBD2	TRBV4-1	TRBJ2-1	CASSQSKLAGGYNEQFF	TGCGCCAGCAGCCAATCTAAACTAGCGGGGGGATACAATGAGCAGTTCTTC
once	NA	TRBV18	TRBJ1-2	CASSPSGEYNYGYTF	TGTGCCAGCTCACCCTCAGGGGAGTACAACTATGGCTACACCTTC
NA	NA	TRBV6-2/TRBV6-3	TRBJ2-1	CASSQGGNEQFF	TGTGCCAGCAGTCAGGGGGGCAATGAGCAGTTCTTC
once	NA	TRBV18	TRBJ1-4	CASSPHLLVLSRFMFNEKLFF	TGTGCCAGCTCACCACATCTCTTAGTCTTATCCCGATTCATGTTTAATGAAAAACTGTTTTTT
NA	TRBD1	TRBV4-1	TRBJ2-7	CASSQSRPGQGRYEQYF	TGCGCCAGCAGCCAGTCCAGACCGGGACAGGGGAGGTACGAGCAGTACTTC
few	NA	TRBV16	TRBJ1-5	CASSQLVGADQPQHF	TGTGCCAGCAGCCAATTGGTGGGGGCAGATCAGCCCCAGCATTTT
once	NA	TRBV30	TRBJ1-1	CACAGRMNTEAFF	TGTGCCTGTGCAGGGAGGATGAACACTGAAGCTTTCTTT
once	NA	TRBV19	TRBJ1-1	CASRRGDRNTEAFF	TGTGCCAGTCGCCGGGGGGATCGGAACACTGAAGCTTTCTTT
once	TRBD1	TRBV5-1	TRBJ2-2	CASSPGQGGPGELFF	TGCGCCAGCAGCCCGGGACAGGGGGGTCCCGGGGAGCTGTTTTTT
NA	TRBD2	TRBV4-3	TRBJ2-7	CASSHVAGGSYEQYF	TGCGCCAGCAGCCACGTAGCGGGGGGCTCCTACGAGCAGTACTTC
NA	NA	TRBV28	TRBJ1-4	CASSLGSGGNEKLFF	TGTGCCAGCAGTTTGGGGAGCGGGGGGAATGAAAAACTGTTTTTT
NA	NA	TRBV5-4	TRBJ1-6	CASSSGLRGQDSPLHF	TGTGCCAGCAGCTCGGGACTCCGAGGGCAGGATTCACCCCTCCACTTT
NA	NA	TRBV28	TRBJ2-7	CASSLVSEQYF	TGTGCCAGCAGTTTGGTCAGCGAGCAGTACTTC
NA	NA	TRBV5-1	TRBJ2-1	CASSFPYDNEQFF	TGCGCCAGCAGCTTTCCCTATGACAATGAGCAGTTCTTC
NA	NA	TRBV27	TRBJ1-1	CASSIIGTEAFF	TGTGCCAGCAGTATCATCGGGACTGAAGCTTTCTTT